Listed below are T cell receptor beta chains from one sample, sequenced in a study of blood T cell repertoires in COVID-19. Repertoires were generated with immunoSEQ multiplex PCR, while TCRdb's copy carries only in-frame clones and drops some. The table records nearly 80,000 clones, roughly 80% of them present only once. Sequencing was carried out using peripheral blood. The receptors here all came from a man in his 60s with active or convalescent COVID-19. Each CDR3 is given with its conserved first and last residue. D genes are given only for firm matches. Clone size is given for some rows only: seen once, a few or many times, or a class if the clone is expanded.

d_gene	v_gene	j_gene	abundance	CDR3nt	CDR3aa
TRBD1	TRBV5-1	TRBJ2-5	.	TGCGCCAGCAGCGGAACACCTGGACAGGGTCAAGAGACCCAGTACTTC	CASSGTPGQGQETQYF
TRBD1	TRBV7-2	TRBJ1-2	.	TGTGCCAGCAGCTCATCGGGAAGACAGGGGGCTAGTAATGACTATGGCTACACCTTC	CASSSSGRQGASNDYGYTF
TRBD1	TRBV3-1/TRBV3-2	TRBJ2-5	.	TGTGCCAGCATGCCAGGGGGCCAGCACGGGTCCCAGTACTTC	CASMPGGQHGSQYF
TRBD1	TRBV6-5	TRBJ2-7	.	TGTGCCAGCAGTTACGGGGGGACAGGGGGCTGGAACGAGCAGTACTTC	CASSYGGTGGWNEQYF
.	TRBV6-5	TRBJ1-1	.	TGTGCCAGCAGTTTAGGACAGCATCAAGCTTTCTTT	CASSLGQHQAFF
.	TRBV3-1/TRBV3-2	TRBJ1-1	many	TGTGCCAGCAGCAGCGCCGGGGGGAGGGCTGAAGCTTTCTTT	CASSSAGGRAEAFF
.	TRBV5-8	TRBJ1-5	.	TGTGCCAGCAGCTTGAGCTTAACAGGGTTCAATCAGCCCCAGCATTTT	CASSLSLTGFNQPQHF
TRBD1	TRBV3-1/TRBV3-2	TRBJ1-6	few	TGTGCCAGCAGCCAGGATGTAACAGGGGGTGCCTATAATTCACCCCTCCACTTT	CASSQDVTGGAYNSPLHF
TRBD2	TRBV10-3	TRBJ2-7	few	TGTGCCATCAGTGATCTAGCGGGGGGACGGTACGAGCAGTACTTC	CAISDLAGGRYEQYF
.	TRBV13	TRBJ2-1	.	TGTGCCAGCAGCTCCCCTCCCCAGGGCCCAGGGTACAATGAGCAGTTCTTC	CASSSPPQGPGYNEQFF
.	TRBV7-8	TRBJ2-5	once	TGTGCCAGCAGCTTAAGGGGGACGGGCGGAGAGACCCAGTACTTC	CASSLRGTGGETQYF
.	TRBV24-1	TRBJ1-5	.	TGTGCCACCAGCAGTCTACATGGGAGGGGGCCCCAGCATTTT	CATSSLHGRGPQHF
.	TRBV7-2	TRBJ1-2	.	TGTGCCAGCAGCTCCACAGGGCTCGGGGGCTACACCTTC	CASSSTGLGGYTF
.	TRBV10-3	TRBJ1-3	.	TGTGCCATCAGTGTTGCGAAAGGAAACACCATATATTTT	CAISVAKGNTIYF
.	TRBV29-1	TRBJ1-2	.	TGCAGCGTTGAAGGAGGGTATGGCTACACCTTC	CSVEGGYGYTF
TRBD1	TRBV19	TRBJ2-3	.	TGTGCCAGTAGTATCGGACAGGGAGGTAGCACAGATACGCAGTATTTT	CASSIGQGGSTDTQYF
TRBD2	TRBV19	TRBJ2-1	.	TGTGCCAGTAAGGCGGGGGGGCACTTCGATGAGCAGTTCTTC	CASKAGGHFDEQFF
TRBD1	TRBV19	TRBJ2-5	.	TGTGCCAGTAGCCTCTTCCACAGGGGTCGGGAGACCCAGTACTTC	CASSLFHRGRETQYF
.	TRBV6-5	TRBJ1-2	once	TGTGCCAGCATAGGCGGCTGGGGCTACACCTTC	CASIGGWGYTF
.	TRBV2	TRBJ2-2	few	TGTGCCAGCAGTGAAGTACAAAACACCGGGGAGCTGTTTTTT	CASSEVQNTGELFF
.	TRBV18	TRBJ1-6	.	TGTGCCAGCTCACCGAATCAGGGGAATAATTCACCCCTCCACTTT	CASSPNQGNNSPLHF
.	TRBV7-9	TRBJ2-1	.	TGTGCCAGCAGCCCCGGCTCCTACAATGAGCAGTTCTTC	CASSPGSYNEQFF
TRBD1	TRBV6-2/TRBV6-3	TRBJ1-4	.	TGTGCCAGCAGTCCACCGGGACAGGGGGCTAATGAAAAACTGTTTTTT	CASSPPGQGANEKLFF
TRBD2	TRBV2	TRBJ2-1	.	TGTGCCAGCAAGGCTAGCGGGGGGCTGAGCTCCTACAATGAGCAGTTCTTC	CASKASGGLSSYNEQFF
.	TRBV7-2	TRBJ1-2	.	TGTGCCAGCAGCCCGGACAGTAACTATGGCTACACCTTC	CASSPDSNYGYTF
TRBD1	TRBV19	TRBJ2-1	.	TGTGCCAGTAGTATAGGACAGGGGCTTTCCTACAATGAGCAGTTCTTC	CASSIGQGLSYNEQFF
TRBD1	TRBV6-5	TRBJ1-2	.	TGTGCCAGCAGTTACGACAGGGGGCAGGACTATGGCTACACCTTC	CASSYDRGQDYGYTF
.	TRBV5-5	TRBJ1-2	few	TGTGCCAGCAGCCCGGTGGGGGCGGGTAGCTATGGCTACACCTTC	CASSPVGAGSYGYTF
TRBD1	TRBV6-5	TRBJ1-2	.	TGTGCCAGCAGCGCTACAGGGGCTAACTATGGCTACACCTTC	CASSATGANYGYTF
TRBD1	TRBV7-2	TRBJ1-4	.	TGTGCCAGCAGTGGGGGACAGGGGAAGGAGGAAAAACTGTTTTTT	CASSGGQGKEEKLFF
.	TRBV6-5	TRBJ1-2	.	TGTGCCAGCAGTCGGCGGGACCCCTATGGCTACACCTTC	CASSRRDPYGYTF
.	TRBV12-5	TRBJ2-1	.	TGTGCTAGTGGTTTAGGTGCAGGGGGGTACAATGAGCAGTTCTTC	CASGLGAGGYNEQFF
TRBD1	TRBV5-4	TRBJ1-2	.	TGTGCCAGCAGCCCAGACGACAGGGCTTGGTATGGCTACACCTTC	CASSPDDRAWYGYTF